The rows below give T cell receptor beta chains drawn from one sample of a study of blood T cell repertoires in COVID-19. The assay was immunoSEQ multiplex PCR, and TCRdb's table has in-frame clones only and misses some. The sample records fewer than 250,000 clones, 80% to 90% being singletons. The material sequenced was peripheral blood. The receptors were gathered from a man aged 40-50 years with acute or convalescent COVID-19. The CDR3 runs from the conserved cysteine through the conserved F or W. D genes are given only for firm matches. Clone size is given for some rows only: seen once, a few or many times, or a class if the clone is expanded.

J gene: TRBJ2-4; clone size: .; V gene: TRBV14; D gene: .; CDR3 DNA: TGTGCCAGCAGCCCAAATGTGCGGGGAAGCGGGAACATTCAGTACTTC; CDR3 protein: CASSPNVRGSGNIQYF
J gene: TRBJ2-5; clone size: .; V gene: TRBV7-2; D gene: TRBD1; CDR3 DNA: TGTGCCAGCAGCCATTATCTTGACAGGGGACAAGAGACCCAGTACTTC; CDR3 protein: CASSHYLDRGQETQYF
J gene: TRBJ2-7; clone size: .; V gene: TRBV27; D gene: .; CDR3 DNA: TGTGCCGTCAGCCAGGGGTACGAGCAGTACTTC; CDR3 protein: CAVSQGYEQYF
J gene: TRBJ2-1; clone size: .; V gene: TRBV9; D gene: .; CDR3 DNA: TGTGCCAGCAGCGTAGCTGGAGGACTTTTCTATGAGCAGTTCTTC; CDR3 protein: CASSVAGGLFYEQFF
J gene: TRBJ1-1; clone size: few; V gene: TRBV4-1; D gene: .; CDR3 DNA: TGCGCCAGCAGCCAAGAGACAGGCCCTGAAGCTTTCTTT; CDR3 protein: CASSQETGPEAFF
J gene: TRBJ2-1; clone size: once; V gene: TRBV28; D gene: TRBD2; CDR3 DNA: TGTGCCAGCAGTTCGGCTAGCGGGAGTGTTTCGTACAATGAGCAGTTCTTC; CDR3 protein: CASSSASGSVSYNEQFF
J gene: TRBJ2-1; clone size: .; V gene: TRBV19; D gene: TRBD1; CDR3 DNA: TGTGCCAGTAGTCCCCTCACAGGGGAGATTACCTACAATGAGCAGTTCTTC; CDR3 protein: CASSPLTGEITYNEQFF
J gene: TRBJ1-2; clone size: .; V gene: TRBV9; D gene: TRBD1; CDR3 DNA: TGTGCCAGCAGCGCCCGGACAGGGGGTGCCTTCTATGGCTACACCTTC; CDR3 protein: CASSARTGGAFYGYTF
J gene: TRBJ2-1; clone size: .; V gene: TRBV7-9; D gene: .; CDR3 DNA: TGTGCCAGCAGCCTTCTAGACGGATCTCCATTCAATGAGCAGTTCTTC; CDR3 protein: CASSLLDGSPFNEQFF
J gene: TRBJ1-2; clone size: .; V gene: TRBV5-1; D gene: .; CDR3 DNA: TGCGCCAGCAGCTTGTTACTCGGGAACTATGGCTACACCTTC; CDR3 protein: CASSLLLGNYGYTF
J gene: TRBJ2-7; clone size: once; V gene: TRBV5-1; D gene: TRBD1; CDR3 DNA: TGCGCCAGCAGCTTCAACCGGGACAGTCAGCCCTACGAGCAGTACTTC; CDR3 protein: CASSFNRDSQPYEQYF
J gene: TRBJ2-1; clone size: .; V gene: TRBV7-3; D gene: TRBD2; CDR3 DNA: TGTGCCAGCAGCTTATTGGGACTAGCGGGAGAGGCCTCCTACAATGAGCAGTTCTTC; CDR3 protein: CASSLLGLAGEASYNEQFF
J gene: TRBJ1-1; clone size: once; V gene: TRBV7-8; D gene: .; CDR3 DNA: TGTGCCAGCAGCCCCCACGCGGGGCCGGGAGAAGCTTTCTTT; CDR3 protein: CASSPHAGPGEAFF